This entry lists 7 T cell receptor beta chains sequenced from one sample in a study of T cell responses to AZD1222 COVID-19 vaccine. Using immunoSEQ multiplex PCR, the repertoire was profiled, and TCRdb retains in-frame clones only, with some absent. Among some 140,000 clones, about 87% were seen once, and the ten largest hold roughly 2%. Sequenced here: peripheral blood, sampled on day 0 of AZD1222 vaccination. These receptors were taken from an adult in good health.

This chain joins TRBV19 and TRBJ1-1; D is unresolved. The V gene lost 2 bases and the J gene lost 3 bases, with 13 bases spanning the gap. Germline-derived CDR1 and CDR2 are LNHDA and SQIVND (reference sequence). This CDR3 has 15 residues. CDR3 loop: CASSITQSPDTEAFF. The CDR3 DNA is TGTGCCAGTAGTATAACCCAAAGCCCGGACACTGAAGCTTTCTTT.

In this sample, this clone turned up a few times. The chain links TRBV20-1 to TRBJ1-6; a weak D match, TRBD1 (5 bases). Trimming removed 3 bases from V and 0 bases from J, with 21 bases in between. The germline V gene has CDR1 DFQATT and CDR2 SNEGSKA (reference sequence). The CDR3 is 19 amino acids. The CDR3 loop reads CSASPREDTASSYNSPLHF. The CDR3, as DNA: TGCAGTGCTAGTCCCAGGGAGGATACCGCTAGCTCCTATAATTCACCCCTCCACTTT.

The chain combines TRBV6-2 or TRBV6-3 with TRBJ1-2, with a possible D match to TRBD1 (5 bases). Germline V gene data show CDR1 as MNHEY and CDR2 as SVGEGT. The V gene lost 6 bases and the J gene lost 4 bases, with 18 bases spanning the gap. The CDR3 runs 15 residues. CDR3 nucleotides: TGTGCCAGCAGCCGTCCTGGGGCAGCGGCCTATGGCTACACCTTC. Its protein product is CASSRPGAAAYGYTF.

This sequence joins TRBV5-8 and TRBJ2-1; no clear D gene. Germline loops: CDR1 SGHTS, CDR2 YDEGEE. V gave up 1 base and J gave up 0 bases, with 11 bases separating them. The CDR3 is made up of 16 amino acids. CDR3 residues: CASSLNGRSSYNEQFF. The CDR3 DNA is TGTGCCAGCAGCTTGAATGGTCGGAGCTCCTACAATGAGCAGTTCTTC.

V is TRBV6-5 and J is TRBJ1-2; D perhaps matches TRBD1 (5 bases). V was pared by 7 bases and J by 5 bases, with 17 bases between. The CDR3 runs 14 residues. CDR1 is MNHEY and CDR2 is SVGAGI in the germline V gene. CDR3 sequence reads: CASMIGQGRYGYTF. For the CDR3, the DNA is TGTGCCAGCATGATAGGTCAGGGAAGGTATGGCTACACCTTC.

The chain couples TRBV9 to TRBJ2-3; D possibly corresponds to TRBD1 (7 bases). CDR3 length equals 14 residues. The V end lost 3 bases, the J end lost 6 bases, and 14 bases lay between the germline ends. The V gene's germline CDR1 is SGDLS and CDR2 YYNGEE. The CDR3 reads CASSAAGQTDTQYF. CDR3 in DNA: TGTGCCAGCAGCGCGGCGGGACAGACGGATACGCAGTATTTT. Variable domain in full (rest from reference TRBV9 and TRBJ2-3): DSGVTQTPKHLITATGQRVTLRCSPRSGDLSVYWYQQSLDQGLQFLIQYYNGEERAKGNILERFSAQQFPDLHSELNLSSLELGDSALYFCASSAAGQTDTQYFGPGTRLTVL.

The CDR3 nucleotides read TGTGCCAGCAGCCTACAGGGGGCGCGGTATGGCTACACCTTC. This gives the protein CASSLQGARYGYTF. The rearrangement uses TRBV6-5 and TRBJ1-2, with TRBD1 identical over 9 bases. The CDR3 contains 14 residues. CDR1 and CDR2 (germline): MNHEY, SVGAGI. The trim removed 6 bases at V and 5 bases at J, leaving 7 bases unmatched.